The entry below describes one T cell receptor beta chain. Its specificity is unknown. The assay was immunoSEQ multiplex PCR, and TCRdb's table has in-frame clones only and misses some. The sample contains some 1,600,000 clones, 95% to 99% of which appear only once. This specimen belongs to a study of shared clonotypes between healthy human individuals. At the level of the study: Samples came from a couple of female and three male donors aged 18 to 49. Study findings and constraints: The four-donor shared clonotypes exceeded non-shared clonotypes in generation probability, with non-shared ones scoring lower. Estimated richness values were generally larger in naive subsets than in memory subsets.

Sequenced material: naive CD4+ T cells sorted from blood. Subset defined: CD45RA+ positively selected. The clonotype originates from a man between 25 and 39 years old in good health.

In nucleotides, the CDR3 is TGTGCAAGTCGCGCATCCGCTGGGAGCTTGTCCTACGAGCAGTACTTC. Translation gives CASRASAGSLSYEQYF. The chain joins TRBV12-2 to TRBJ2-7; the table's D call, TRBD2, has no DNA check behind it. TRBV12-2 counts as a pseudogene. This CDR3 is built from 16 residues.